The T cell receptor (beta chain) described here comes from a study of a mutant IDH1 vaccine in newly diagnosed glioma. As for the study in general: Patients were given eight vaccinations, scheduled in weeks 1, 3, 5, 7, 11, 15, 19 and 23.

This sample's time point: week 23, last vaccination. A 20-mer mutant IDH1 peptide at 300 ug was injected subcutaneously with topical imiquimod. The CDR3 runs to 16 residues. Trimming pared 0 bases from V and 0 bases from J, leaving 9 bases between. CDR1 is SGHRS and CDR2 is YFSETQ in the germline V gene. Details on this clone: Antigen specificity is unknown.

Clones were read by immunoSEQ multiplex PCR, and TCRdb kept only the in-frame ones, dropping some. The sample lists tens of thousands of clones, around 80% occurring once. Material: PBMCs, obtained from a glioma patient whose treatment included an IDH1 peptide vaccine. The receptor was isolated from a middle-aged man with glioma. This chain links TRBV5-1 with TRBJ1-4; no reliable D call. The CDR3 DNA reads as TGCGCCAGCAGCTTGGAGTTCGGGGCAACTAATGAAAAACTGTTTTTT. Amino acids: CASSLEFGATNEKLFF.